This T cell receptor (beta chain) was identified in a study of blood T cell repertoires in COVID-19. The germline V gene has CDR1 MNHNY and CDR2 SVGAGI (reference sequence). Trimming shortened V by 7 bases and J by 5 bases, and 14 bases separated the two germline ends. CDR3 size: 13 residues. Data came from immunoSEQ multiplex PCR; TCRdb stores just in-frame clones and leaves some out. The sample includes about 150,000 clones, approximately 87% of them seen just once. Input material: peripheral blood. V and J are TRBV6-6 and TRBJ2-5, with D uncertain. The sequence came from a woman in her 70s with acute or convalescent COVID-19. The CDR3 spells CASTLQSGETQYF. The CDR3, as DNA: TGTGCCAGCACCCTACAGTCTGGGGAGACCCAGTACTTC.